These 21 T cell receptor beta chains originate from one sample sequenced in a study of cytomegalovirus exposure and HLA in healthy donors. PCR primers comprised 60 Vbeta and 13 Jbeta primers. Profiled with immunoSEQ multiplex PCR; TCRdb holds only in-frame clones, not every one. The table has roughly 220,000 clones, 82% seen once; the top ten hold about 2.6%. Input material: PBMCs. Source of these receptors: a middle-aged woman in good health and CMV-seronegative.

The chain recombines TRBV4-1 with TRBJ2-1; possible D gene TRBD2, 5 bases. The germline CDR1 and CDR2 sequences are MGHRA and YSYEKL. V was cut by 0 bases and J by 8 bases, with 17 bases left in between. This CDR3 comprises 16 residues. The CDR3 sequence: CASSQEKREMIYEQFF. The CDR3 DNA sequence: TGCGCCAGCAGCCAAGAGAAGAGGGAGATGATTTATGAGCAGTTCTTC.

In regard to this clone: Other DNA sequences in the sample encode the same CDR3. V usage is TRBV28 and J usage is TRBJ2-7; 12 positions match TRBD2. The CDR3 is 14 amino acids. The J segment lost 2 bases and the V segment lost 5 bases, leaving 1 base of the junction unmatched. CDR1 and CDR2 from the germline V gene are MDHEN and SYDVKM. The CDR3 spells CASSLAGGPYEQYF. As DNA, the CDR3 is TGTGCCAGCAGTCTAGCGGGAGGGCCCTACGAGCAGTACTTC.

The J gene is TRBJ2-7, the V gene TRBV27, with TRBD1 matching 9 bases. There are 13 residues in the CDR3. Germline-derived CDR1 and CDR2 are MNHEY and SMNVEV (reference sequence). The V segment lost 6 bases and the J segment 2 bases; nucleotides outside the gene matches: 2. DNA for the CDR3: TGTGCCAGCAGGCGGGACAGGGCCTACGAGCAGTACTTC. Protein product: CASRRDRAYEQYF.

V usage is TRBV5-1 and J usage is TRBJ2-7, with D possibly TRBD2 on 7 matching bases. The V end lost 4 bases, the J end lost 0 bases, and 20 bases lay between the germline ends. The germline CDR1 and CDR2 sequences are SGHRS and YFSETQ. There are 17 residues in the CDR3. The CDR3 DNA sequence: TGCGCCAGCAGCCCGGACGGGGGGCCTAGGAGCTCCTACGAGCAGTACTTC. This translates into CASSPDGGPRSSYEQYF.

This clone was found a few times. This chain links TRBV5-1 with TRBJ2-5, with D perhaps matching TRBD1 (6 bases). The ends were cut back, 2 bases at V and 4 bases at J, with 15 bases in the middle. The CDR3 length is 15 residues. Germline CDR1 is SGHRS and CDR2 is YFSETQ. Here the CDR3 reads CASSFQGKVGETQYF. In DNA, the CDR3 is TGCGCCAGCAGCTTTCAGGGGAAGGTTGGAGAGACCCAGTACTTC.

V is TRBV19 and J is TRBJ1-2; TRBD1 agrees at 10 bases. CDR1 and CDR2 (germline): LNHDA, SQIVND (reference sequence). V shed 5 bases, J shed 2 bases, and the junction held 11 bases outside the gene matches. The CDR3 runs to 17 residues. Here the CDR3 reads CASSRTTPGQGNYGYTF. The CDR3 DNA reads TGTGCCAGTAGTCGAACAACCCCGGGACAGGGGAACTATGGCTACACCTTC.

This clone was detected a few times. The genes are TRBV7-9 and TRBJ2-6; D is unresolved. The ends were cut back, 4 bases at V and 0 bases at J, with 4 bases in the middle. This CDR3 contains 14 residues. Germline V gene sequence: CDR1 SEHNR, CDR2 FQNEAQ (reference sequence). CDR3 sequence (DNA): TGTGCCAGCAGCTACAGCTCTGGGGCCAACGTCCTGACTTTC. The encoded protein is CASSYSSGANVLTF.

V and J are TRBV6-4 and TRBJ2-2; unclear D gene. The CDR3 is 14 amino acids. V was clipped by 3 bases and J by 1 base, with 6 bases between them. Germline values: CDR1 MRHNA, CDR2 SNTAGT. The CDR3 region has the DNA TGTGCCAGCAGTGAACGGTGGAACACCGGGGAGCTGTTTTTT. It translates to CASSERWNTGELFF.

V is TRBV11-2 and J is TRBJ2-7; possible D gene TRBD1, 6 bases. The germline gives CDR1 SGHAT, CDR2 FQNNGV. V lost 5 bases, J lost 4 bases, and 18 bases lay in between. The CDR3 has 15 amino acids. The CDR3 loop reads CASSAEGSRGYEQYF. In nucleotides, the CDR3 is TGTGCCAGCAGCGCCGAGGGTAGCAGGGGATACGAGCAGTACTTC.

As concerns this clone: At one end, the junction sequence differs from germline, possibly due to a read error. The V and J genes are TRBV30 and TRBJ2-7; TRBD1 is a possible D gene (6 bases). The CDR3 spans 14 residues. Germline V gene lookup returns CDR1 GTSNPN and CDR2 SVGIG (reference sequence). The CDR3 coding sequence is TGTGCCTGGAGTGTAATGATCACAGGGCGCCCGAGAAGCTTC. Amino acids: CAWSVMITGRPRSF.

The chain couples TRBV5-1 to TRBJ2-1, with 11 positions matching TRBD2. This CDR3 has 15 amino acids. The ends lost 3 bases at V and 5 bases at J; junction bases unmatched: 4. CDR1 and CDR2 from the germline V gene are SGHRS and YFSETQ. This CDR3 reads CASSSLAGDDNEQFF. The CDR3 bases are TGCGCCAGCAGCTCACTAGCGGGGGATGACAATGAGCAGTTCTTC.

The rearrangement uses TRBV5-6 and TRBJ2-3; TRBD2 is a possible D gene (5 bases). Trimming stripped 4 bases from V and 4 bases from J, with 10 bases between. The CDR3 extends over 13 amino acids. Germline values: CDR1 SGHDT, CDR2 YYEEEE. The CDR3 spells CASSKVSADTQYF. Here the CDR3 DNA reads TGTGCCAGCAGCAAAGTTAGCGCAGATACGCAGTATTTT.

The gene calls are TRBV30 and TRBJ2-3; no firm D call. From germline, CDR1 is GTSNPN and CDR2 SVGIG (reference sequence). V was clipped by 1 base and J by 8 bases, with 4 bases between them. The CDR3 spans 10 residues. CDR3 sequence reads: CAWSGGTQYF. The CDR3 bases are TGTGCCTGGAGTGGAGGTACGCAGTATTTT.

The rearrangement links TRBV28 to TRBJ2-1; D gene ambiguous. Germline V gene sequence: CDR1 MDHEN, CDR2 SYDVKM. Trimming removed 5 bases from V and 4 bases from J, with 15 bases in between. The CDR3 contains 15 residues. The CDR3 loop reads CASSRRPAGYNEQFF. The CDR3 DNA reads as TGTGCCAGCAGTCGGCGACCAGCAGGATACAATGAGCAGTTCTTC.

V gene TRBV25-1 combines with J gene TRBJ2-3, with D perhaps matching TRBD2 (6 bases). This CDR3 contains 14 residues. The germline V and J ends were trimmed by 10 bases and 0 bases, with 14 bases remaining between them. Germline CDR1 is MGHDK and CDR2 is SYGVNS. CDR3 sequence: CATERSGSTDTQYF. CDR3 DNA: TGTGCCACCGAACGTAGCGGAAGCACAGATACGCAGTATTTT.

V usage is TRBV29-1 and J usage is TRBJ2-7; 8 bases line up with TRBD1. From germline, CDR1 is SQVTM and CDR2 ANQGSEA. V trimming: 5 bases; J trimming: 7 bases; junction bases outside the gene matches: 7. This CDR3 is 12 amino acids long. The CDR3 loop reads CSVLGQAGEQYF. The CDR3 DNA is TGCAGCGTTCTGGGACAGGCGGGTGAGCAGTACTTC.

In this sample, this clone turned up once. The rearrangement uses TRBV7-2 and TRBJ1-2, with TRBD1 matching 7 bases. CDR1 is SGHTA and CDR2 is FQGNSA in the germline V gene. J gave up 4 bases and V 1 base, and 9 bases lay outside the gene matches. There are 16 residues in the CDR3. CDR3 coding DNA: TGTGCCAGCAGCTTAGTGGCGGACAGGTCGCGCTATGGCTACACCTTC. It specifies CASSLVADRSRYGYTF. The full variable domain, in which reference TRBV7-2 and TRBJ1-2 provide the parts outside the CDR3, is GAGVSQSPSNKVTEKGKDVELRCDPISGHTALYWYRQSLGQGLEFLIYFQGNSAPDKSGLPSDRFSAERTGGSVSTLTIQRTQQEDSAVYLCASSLVADRSRYGYTFGSGTRLTVV.

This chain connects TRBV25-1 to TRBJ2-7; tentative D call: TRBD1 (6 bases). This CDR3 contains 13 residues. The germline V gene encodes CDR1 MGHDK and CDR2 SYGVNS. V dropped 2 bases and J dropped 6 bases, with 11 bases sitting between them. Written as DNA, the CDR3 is TGTGCCAGCAGTGAAAATAGCAGGGGCGAGCAGTACTTC. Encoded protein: CASSENSRGEQYF.

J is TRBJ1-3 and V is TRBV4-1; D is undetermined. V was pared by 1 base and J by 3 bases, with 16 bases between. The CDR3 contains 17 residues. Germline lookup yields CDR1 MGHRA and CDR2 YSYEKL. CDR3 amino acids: CASSQGPSVGGGNTIYF. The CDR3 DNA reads TGCGCCAGCAGCCAAGGTCCCAGCGTTGGAGGTGGAAACACCATATATTTT.

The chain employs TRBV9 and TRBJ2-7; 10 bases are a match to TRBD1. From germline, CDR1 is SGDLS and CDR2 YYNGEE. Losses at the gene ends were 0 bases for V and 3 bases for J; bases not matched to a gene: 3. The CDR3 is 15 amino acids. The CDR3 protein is CASSVGGTGVYEQYF. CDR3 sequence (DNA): TGTGCCAGCAGCGTAGGAGGGACAGGGGTCTACGAGCAGTACTTC.

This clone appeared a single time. CDR3: CASSPRQGWGDTQYF. The DNA for the CDR3 is TGTGCCAGCAGCCCACGACAGGGGTGGGGAGATACGCAGTATTTT. The chain couples TRBV5-4 to TRBJ2-3; 8 bases agree with TRBD1. The CDR3 extends over 15 amino acids. Germline V lookup: CDR1 SGHNT, CDR2 YYREEE (reference sequence). The trim removed 4 bases at V and 5 bases at J, leaving 9 bases unmatched.